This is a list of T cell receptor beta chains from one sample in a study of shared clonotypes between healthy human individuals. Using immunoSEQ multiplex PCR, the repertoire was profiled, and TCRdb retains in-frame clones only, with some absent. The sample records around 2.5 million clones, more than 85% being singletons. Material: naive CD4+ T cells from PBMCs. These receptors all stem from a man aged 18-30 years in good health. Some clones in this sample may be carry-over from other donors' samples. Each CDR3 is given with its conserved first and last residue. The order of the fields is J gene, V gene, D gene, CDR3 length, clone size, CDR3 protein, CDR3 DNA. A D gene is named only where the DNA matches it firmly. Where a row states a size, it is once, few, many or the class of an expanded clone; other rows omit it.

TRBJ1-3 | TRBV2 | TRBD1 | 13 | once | CASSDGDRLPVYF | TGTGCCAGCAGTGATGGGGACAGGCTACCCGTATATTTT
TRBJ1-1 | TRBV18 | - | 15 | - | CASSPPLGPGTEAFF | TGTGCCAGCTCACCACCGTTGGGGCCGGGCACTGAAGCTTTCTTT
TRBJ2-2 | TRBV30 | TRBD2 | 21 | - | CAWSPKPWTSGRVPNTGELFF | TGTGCCTGGAGTCCCAAGCCATGGACTAGCGGGAGGGTCCCTAACACCGGGGAGCTGTTTTTT
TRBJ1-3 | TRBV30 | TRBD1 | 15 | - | CAWSGDRVSGNTIYF | TGTGCCTGGAGTGGGGACAGGGTTTCTGGAAACACCATATATTTT
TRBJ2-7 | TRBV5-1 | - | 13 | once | CASSLEQGWEQYF | TGCGCCAGCAGCTTGGAACAGGGATGGGAGCAGTACTTC
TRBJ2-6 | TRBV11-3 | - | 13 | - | CASSFSRANVLTF | TGTGCCAGCAGCTTTTCCCGGGCCAACGTCCTGACTTTC
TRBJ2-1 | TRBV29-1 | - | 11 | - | CSVLWGNEQFF | TGCAGCGTACTCTGGGGCAATGAGCAGTTCTTC
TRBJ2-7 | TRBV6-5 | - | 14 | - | CASSYAARTYEQYF | TGTGCCAGCAGTTATGCGGCCAGAACCTACGAGCAGTACTTC
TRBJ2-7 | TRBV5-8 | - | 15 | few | CASSLSGGGTYEQYF | TGTGCCAGCAGCCTATCCGGCGGTGGAACCTACGAGCAGTACTTC
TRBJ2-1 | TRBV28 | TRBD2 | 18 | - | CASSLYPPGAGGSDEQFF | TGTGCCAGCAGTTTATATCCCCCCGGAGCGGGAGGGAGCGATGAGCAGTTCTTC
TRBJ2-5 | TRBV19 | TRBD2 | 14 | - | CASRPMTSAETQYF | TGTGCCAGTCGCCCCATGACTAGCGCTGAGACCCAGTACTTC
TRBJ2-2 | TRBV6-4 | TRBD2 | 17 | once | CASSDSNLAGVTGELFF | TGTGCCAGCAGTGACTCGAATCTAGCGGGAGTCACCGGGGAGCTGTTTTTT
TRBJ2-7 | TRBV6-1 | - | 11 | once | CASLQGYEQYF | TGTGCCAGCCTACAGGGCTACGAGCAGTACTTC
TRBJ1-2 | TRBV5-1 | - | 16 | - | CASSLVSGVANYGYTF | TGCGCCAGCAGCTTGGTCTCGGGGGTAGCTAACTATGGCTACACCTTC
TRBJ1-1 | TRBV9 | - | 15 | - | CASSPSLIMDTEAFF | TGTGCCAGCAGCCCCTCTTTGATAATGGACACTGAAGCTTTCTTT
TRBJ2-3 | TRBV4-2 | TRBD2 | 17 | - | CASSQDGLAGVSDTQYF | TGTGCCAGCAGCCAAGATGGGCTAGCGGGGGTTTCAGATACGCAGTATTTT
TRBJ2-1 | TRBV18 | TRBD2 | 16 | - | CASSPGTSGRSDEQFF | TGTGCCAGCTCCCCTGGGACTAGCGGGAGGTCCGATGAGCAGTTCTTC
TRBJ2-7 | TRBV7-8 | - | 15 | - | CASSLGTLRGDEQYF | TGTGCCAGCAGCTTAGGGACCCTCAGGGGTGACGAGCAGTACTTC
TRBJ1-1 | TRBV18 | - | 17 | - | CASSPQLRGTWDTEAFF | TGTGCCAGCTCACCGCAGCTCCGGGGAACCTGGGACACTGAAGCTTTCTTT
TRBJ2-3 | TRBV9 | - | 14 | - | CASSYYWSTDTQYF | TGTGCCAGCAGCTATTACTGGTCCACAGATACGCAGTATTTT
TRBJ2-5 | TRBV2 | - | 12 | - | CASSKIRETQYF | TGTGCCAGCAGCAAAATACGGGAGACCCAGTACTTC
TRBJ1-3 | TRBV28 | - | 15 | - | CASSLPGASGNTIYF | TGTGCCAGCAGTTTACCGGGGGCATCTGGAAACACCATATATTTT
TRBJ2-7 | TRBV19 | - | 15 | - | CASSMKGTLGVEQYF | TGTGCCAGTAGTATGAAGGGCACCCTTGGAGTCGAGCAGTACTTC
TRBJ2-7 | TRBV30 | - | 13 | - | CASRDTNPYEQYF | TGTGCCTCCCGGGACACCAACCCCTACGAGCAGTACTTC
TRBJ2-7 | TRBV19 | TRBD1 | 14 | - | CASSTGQGSYEQYF | TGTGCCAGTAGTACGGGACAGGGTTCCTACGAGCAGTACTTC
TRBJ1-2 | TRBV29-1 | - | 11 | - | CSVTGPYGYTF | TGCAGCGTGACTGGGCCTTATGGCTACACCTTC
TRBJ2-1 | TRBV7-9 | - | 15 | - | CASSYFNLKFYEQFF | TGTGCCAGCAGTTACTTTAACTTAAAATTCTATGAGCAGTTCTTC
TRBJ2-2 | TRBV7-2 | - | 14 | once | CASSSSSRAGELFF | TGTGCCAGCAGCTCCTCCTCTAGGGCCGGGGAGCTGTTTTTT
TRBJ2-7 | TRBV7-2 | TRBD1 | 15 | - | CASSSGQVPSYEQYF | TGTGCCAGCAGCTCGGGACAGGTCCCCTCCTACGAGCAGTACTTC
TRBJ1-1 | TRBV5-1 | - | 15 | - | CASSLVRGMNTEAFF | TGCGCCAGCAGCTTGGTAAGGGGGATGAACACTGAAGCTTTCTTT
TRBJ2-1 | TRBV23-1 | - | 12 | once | CASRHGYNEQFF | TGCGCCAGCAGGCACGGGTACAATGAGCAGTTCTTC
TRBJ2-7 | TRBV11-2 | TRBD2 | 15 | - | CASSPGELAGYEQYF | TGTGCCAGCAGCCCAGGGGAACTAGCGGGTTACGAGCAGTACTTC
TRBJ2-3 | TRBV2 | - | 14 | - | CQSRGGLSTDTQYF | TGTCAATCCCGGGGTGGCTTGTCCACAGATACGCAGTATTTT
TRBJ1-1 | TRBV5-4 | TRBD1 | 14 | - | CASSLGTGPTEAFF | TGTGCCAGCAGCTTAGGGACAGGTCCCACTGAAGCTTTCTTT
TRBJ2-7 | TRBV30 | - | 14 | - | CAWTKVSGSYEQYF | TGTGCCTGGACAAAGGTTAGCGGCTCCTACGAGCAGTACTTC
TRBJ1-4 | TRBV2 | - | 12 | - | CASRDRDEKLFF | TGTGCCAGCAGAGACAGAGATGAAAAACTGTTTTTT
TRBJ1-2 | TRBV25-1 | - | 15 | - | CASSELDGALGGYTF | TGTGCCAGCAGTGAATTGGACGGAGCCCTAGGGGGCTACACCTTC
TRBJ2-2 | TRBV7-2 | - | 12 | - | CASSSSLGELFF | TGTGCCAGCAGCTCAAGTCTAGGGGAGCTGTTTTTT
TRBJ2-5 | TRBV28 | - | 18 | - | CASSLNSWGERVQETQYF | TGTGCCAGCAGTTTGAATAGTTGGGGGGAAAGGGTACAAGAGACCCAGTACTTC
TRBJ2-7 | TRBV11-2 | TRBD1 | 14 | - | CASMTGYPRYEQYF | TGTGCCAGCATGACAGGGTATCCTAGGTACGAGCAGTACTTC
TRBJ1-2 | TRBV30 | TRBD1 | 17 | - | CAWSSGTGEVYGLGYTF | TGTGCCTGGAGTAGTGGGACAGGAGAAGTCTATGGTCTTGGCTACACCTTC
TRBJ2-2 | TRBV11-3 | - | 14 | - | CASSLGSSSGELFF | TGTGCCAGCAGCTTGGGGTCGAGTTCCGGGGAGCTGTTTTTT
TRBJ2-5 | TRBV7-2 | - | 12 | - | CASSPVRQTQYF | TGTGCCAGCAGCCCCGTCAGGCAGACCCAGTACTTC
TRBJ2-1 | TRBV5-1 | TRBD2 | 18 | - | CASSLVALAGTFSDEQFF | TGCGCCAGCAGCTTGGTTGCACTAGCGGGGACTTTTAGCGATGAGCAGTTCTTC
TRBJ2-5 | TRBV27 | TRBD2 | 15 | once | CASSLSGLARETQYF | TGTGCCAGCAGTTTATCGGGACTAGCGAGGGAGACCCAGTACTTC
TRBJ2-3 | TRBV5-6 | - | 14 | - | CASSSGGSTDTQYF | TGTGCCAGCAGCTCTGGAGGGAGCACAGATACGCAGTATTTT
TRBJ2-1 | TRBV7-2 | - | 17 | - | CASSLEIGRSSYNEQFF | TGTGCCAGCAGCTTAGAGATTGGGCGTAGCTCCTACAATGAGCAGTTCTTC
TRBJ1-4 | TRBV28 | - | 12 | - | CASSPSTRKLFF | TGTGCCAGCAGTCCAAGTACGCGGAAACTGTTTTTT
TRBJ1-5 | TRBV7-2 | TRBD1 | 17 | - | CASSLATSRQGDQPQHF | TGTGCCAGCAGCTTAGCCACGAGCCGACAGGGAGATCAGCCCCAGCATTTT
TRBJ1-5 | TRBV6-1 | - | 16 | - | CASSARGLISNQPQHF | TGTGCCAGCAGTGCCCGGGGTCTTATAAGCAATCAGCCCCAGCATTTT
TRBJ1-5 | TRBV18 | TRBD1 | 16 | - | CASSPLGTGGGQPQHF | TGTGCCAGCTCACCGCTCGGGACAGGGGGAGGTCAGCCCCAGCATTTT
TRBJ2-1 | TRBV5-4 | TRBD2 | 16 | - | CASSTVGGLARSEQFF | TGTGCCAGCAGCACGGTAGGCGGACTAGCTCGGAGCGAGCAGTTCTTC
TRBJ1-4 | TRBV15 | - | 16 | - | CATSRDPSGSNEKLFF | TGTGCCACCAGCAGAGACCCTTCGGGAAGTAATGAAAAACTGTTTTTT
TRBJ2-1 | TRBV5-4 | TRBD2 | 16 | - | CASSSPGTSPHNEQFF | TGTGCCAGCAGCTCCCCGGGGACTAGTCCCCACAATGAGCAGTTCTTC
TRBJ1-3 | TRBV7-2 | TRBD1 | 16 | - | CASSPMTGGSGNTIYF | TGTGCCAGCAGCCCTATGACAGGGGGCAGTGGAAACACCATATATTTT
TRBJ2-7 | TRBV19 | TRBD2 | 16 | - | CASSIGGSGFTYEQYF | TGTGCCAGTAGTATAGGGGGTAGCGGGTTCACCTACGAGCAGTACTTC
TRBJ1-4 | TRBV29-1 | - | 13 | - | CSVLRGSNEKLFF | TGCAGCGTCTTAAGGGGAAGTAATGAAAAACTGTTTTTT